This TCR beta chain was captured by sequencing in a study of technical replicates of blood from a handful of donors. The table came from immunoSEQ multiplex PCR; TCRdb's copy has only in-frame clones and leaves some out. The data show some 84,000 clones, with about 91% seen just once and 0.39% held by the top ten. This clone was counted a single time. The germline gives CDR1 SGHTA, CDR2 FQGTGA. The CDR3 contains 15 residues. V shed 3 bases, J shed 4 bases, and the junction held 9 bases outside the gene matches. This clonotype was sampled from a human donor in good health. The sequenced material came from T cells isolated from PBMCs. V is TRBV7-3 and J is TRBJ2-7; the match to TRBD1 covers 7 bases. Here the CDR3 reads CASSFYDRVGYEQYF. The DNA of the CDR3 is TGTGCCAGCAGCTTCTACGACAGGGTCGGGTACGAGCAGTACTTC.